This TCR beta chain originates from a study of graft-versus-host responses after intestinal transplantation. About the study: Recipients got multivisceral, liver-intestinal, or isolated intestinal transplants. Once they had received anti-thymocyte globulin induction, all recipients took tacrolimus and steroids for about three years.

The junction had 8 bases not matched to a gene; V was cut back by 6 bases and J by 6 bases. The CDR3 has 14 amino acids. Germline assignment: CDR1 SNHLY and CDR2 FYNNEI. Repertoires were generated with immunoSEQ multiplex PCR, while TCRdb's copy carries only in-frame clones and drops some. Seen here are about 20,000 clones, approximately 86% observed once, and the top ten hold 8% to 9.5%. Regarding the study as a whole: Ileal or blood samples showed some GvH clones first, and such clones were also found in recipient marrow. Early post-transplant declines in HvG were associated with peak levels of circulating GvH clones.

Comments on this clone: Its antigen is currently unknown.

The TCR originated in a human patient who received an intestinal transplant, so some T cells may come from the graft donor. The chain uses TRBV2 and TRBJ2-3; 8 bases are a match to TRBD2. Source: PBMCs, taken approximately 230 days after intestinal transplant. CDR3 in DNA: TGTGCCAGCAGAACGGGGGGGCCATGGGATACGCAGTATTTT. Translation: CASRTGGPWDTQYF.